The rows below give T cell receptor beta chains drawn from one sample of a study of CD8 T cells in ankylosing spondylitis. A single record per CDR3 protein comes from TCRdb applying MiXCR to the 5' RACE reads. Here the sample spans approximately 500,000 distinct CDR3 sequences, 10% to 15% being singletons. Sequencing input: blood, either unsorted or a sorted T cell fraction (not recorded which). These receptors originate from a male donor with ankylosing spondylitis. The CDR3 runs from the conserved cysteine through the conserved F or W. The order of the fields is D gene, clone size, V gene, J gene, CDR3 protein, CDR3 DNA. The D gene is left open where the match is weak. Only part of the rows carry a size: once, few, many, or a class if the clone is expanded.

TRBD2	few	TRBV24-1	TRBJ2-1	CATSASGGGEQFF	TGTGCCACCAGTGCCTCGGGCGGGGGGGAGCAGTTCTTC
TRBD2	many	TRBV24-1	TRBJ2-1	CATSDPIVSGRPNEQFF	TGTGCCACCAGTGATCCCATAGTTAGCGGGAGGCCGAATGAGCAGTTCTTC
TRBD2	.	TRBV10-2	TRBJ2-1	CASSGTSGGSYNEQFF	TGCGCCAGCAGTGGGACTAGCGGGGGGTCTTACAATGAGCAGTTCTTC
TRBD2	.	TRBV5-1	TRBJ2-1	CASSRGLAGYRRNEQFF	TGCGCCAGCAGCCGTGGACTAGCGGGCTATCGTAGGAATGAGCAGTTCTTC
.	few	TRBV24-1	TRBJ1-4	CATSDWPRGSGKLFF	TGTGCCACCAGTGATTGGCCGAGGGGGAGCGGAAAACTGTTTTTT
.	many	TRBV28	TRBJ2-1	CASSLHASGEQFF	TGTGCCAGCAGTTTACACGCTAGTGGTGAGCAGTTCTTC
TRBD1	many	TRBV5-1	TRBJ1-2	CASSLDDRGYGYTF	TGTGCCAGCAGCTTGGACGACAGGGGATATGGCTACACCTTC
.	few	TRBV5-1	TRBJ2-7	CASSLIGGSYEQYF	TGCGCCAGCAGCTTGATCGGCGGGTCCTACGAGCAGTACTTC
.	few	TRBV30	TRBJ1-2	CAWSVLSRNYGYTF	TGTGCCTGGAGTGTATTAAGCAGAAACTATGGCTACACCTTC
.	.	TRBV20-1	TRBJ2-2	CSARGGRETGELFF	TGCAGTGCTAGAGGAGGGCGAGAAACCGGGGAGCTGTTTTTT
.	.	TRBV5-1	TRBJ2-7	CASSFNWGSDEQYF	TGCGCCAGCAGCTTCAACTGGGGGAGCGACGAGCAGTACTTC
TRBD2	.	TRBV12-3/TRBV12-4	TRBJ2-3	CASSLGLAGGPTSTDTQYF	TGTGCCAGCAGTCTGGGACTAGCGGGAGGGCCCACTAGCACAGATACGCAGTATTTT
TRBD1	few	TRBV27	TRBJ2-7	CASARGLNEQYF	TGTGCCAGCGCCAGGGGGCTTAACGAGCAGTACTTC
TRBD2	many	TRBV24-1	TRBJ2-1	CATSLTGGGGEQFF	TGTGCCACCAGTCTAACGGGAGGAGGAGGTGAGCAGTTCTTC
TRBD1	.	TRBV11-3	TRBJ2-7	CASSSGQGPYEQYF	TGTGCCAGCAGCTCGGGACAGGGGCCCTACGAGCAGTACTTC
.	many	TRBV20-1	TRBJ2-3	CSATPGTPSTDTQYF	TGCAGTGCCACCCCCGGGACTCCTAGCACAGATACGCAGTATTTT
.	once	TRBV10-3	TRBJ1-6	CAISDEEPGNSPLHF	TGTGCCATCAGTGACGAAGAGCCTGGGAATTCACCCCTCCACTTT
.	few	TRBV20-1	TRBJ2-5	CSARGDSGQETQYF	TGCAGTGCTAGAGGGGACTCGGGCCAAGAGACCCAGTACTTC
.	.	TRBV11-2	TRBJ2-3	CASFAMGDSTDTQYF	TGTGCCAGCTTCGCCATGGGGGATTCCACAGATACGCAGTATTTT
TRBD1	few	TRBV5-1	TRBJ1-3	CASSFGQVSGNTIYF	TGCGCCAGCAGCTTCGGACAGGTCTCTGGAAACACCATATATTTT
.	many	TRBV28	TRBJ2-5	CASSPQMVSQETQYF	TGTGCCAGCAGTCCCCAGATGGTATCTCAAGAGACCCAGTACTTC
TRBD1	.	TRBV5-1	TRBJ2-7	CASSALQGAGYEQYF	TGCGCCAGCAGCGCACTACAGGGGGCCGGATACGAGCAGTACTTC
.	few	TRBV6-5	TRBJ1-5	CASSYPGIGPQPQHF	TGTGCCAGCAGTTACCCAGGGATAGGGCCCCAGCCCCAGCATTTT
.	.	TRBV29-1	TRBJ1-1	CSVEDKGRRNTEAFF	TGCAGCGTTGAAGATAAGGGACGGAGGAACACTGAAGCTTTCTTT
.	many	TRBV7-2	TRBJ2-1	CASSLAGGLYNEQFF	TGTGCCAGCAGCTTAGCGGGAGGCCTCTACAATGAGCAGTTCTTC
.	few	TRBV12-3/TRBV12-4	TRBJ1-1	CASSSSPMNTEAFF	TGTGCCAGCAGTTCCAGCCCAATGAACACTGAAGCTTTCTTT
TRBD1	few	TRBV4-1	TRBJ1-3	CASSQGQGVENTIYF	TGCGCCAGCAGCCAAGGACAGGGGGTAGAAAACACCATATATTTT
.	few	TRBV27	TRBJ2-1	CASSSGIRGEGEQFF	TGTGCCAGCAGTTCGGGTATAAGGGGCGAAGGTGAGCAGTTCTTC
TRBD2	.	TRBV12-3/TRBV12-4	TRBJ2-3	CASGTSGTDTQYF	TGTGCCAGCGGGACTAGCGGTACAGATACGCAGTATTTT
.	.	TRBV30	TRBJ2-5	CAWSVPETQYF	TGTGCCTGGAGTGTCCCGGAGACCCAGTACTTC
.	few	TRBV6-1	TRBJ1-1	CASSEGGTVNTEAFF	TGTGCCAGCAGTGAAGGAGGGACGGTGAACACTGAAGCTTTCTTT
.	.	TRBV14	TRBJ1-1	CASSQDWGQGGTGGTEAFF	TGTGCCAGCAGCCAAGATTGGGGCCAGGGAGGGACCGGGGGCACTGAAGCTTTCTTT
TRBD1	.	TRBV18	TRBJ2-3	CASTVDRGSTDTQYF	TGTGCCAGCACTGTCGACAGGGGAAGCACAGATACGCAGTATTTT
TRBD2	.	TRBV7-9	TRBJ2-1	CASSASGRAENEQFF	TGTGCCAGCAGCGCGAGCGGGAGGGCCGAAAATGAGCAGTTCTTC
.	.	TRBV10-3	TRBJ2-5	CATVGQETQYF	TGTGCCACGGTAGGGCAAGAGACCCAGTACTTC
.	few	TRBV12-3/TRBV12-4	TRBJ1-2	CASSLVIGYTF	TGTGCCAGCAGTTTAGTTATAGGCTACACCTTC
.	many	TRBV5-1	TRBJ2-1	CASSHPIQGRLAGALNNEQFF	TGCGCCAGCAGCCACCCGATTCAGGGGCGACTGGCGGGGGCACTTAACAATGAGCAGTTCTTC
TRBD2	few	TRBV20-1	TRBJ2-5	CSARDPGLAGGIPETQYF	TGCAGTGCTAGAGACCCGGGACTAGCGGGAGGCATCCCGGAGACCCAGTACTTC
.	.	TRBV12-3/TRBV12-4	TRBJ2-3	CASSMPPLSGHTDTQYF	TGTGCCAGCAGTATGCCCCCGTTGAGCGGGCACACAGATACGCAGTATTTT
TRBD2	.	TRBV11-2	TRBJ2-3	CASSPGLGQEYF	TGTGCCAGCAGCCCCGGACTAGGGCAAGAGTATTTT
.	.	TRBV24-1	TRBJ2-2	CATSEPTAGYTGELFF	TGTGCCACCAGTGAACCGACCGCAGGGTATACCGGGGAGCTGTTTTTT
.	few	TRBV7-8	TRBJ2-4	CASSTLDREVQYF	TGTGCCAGCAGCACCCTCGACAGGGAGGTTCAGTACTTC
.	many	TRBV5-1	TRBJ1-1	CASSNRDTEAFF	TGCGCCAGCAGCAACAGGGACACTGAAGCTTTCTTT
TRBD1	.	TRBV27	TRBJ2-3	CASRSSGGYRDTQYF	TGTGCCAGCAGATCATCAGGGGGCTATAGAGATACGCAGTATTTT
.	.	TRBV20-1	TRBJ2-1	CSARDLGRSYNEQFF	TGCAGTGCTAGAGATTTGGGGCGCTCCTACAATGAGCAGTTCTTC
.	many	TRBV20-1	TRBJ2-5	CSARRLSGSQYF	TGCAGTGCGCGACGTTTGTCAGGTTCCCAGTACTTC
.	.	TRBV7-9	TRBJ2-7	CASSLAQLGINSYEQYF	TGTGCCAGCAGCTTAGCGCAGTTAGGGATCAACTCCTACGAGCAGTACTTC
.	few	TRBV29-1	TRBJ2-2	CSVENAGELFF	TGCAGCGTGGAAAACGCCGGGGAGCTGTTTTTT
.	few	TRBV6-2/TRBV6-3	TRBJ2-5	CASKPPGAWAQYF	TGTGCCAGCAAGCCCCCAGGGGCATGGGCCCAGTACTTC
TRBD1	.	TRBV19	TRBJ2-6	CASSQGQGAYGANVLTF	TGTGCCAGTAGCCAAGGACAGGGGGCCTATGGGGCCAACGTCCTGACTTTC
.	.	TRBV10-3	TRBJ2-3	CAISAGQTDTQYF	TGTGCCATCAGTGCCGGACAGACAGATACGCAGTATTTT
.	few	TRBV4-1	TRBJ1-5	CASSQESGRQHF	TGCGCCAGCAGCCAAGAATCTGGGCGGCAGCATTTT
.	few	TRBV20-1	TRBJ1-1	CSAVKNTEAFF	TGCAGTGCCGTAAAGAACACTGAAGCTTTCTTT
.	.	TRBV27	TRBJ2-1	CASSLYGQTYNEQFF	TGTGCCAGCAGTTTATATGGACAGACCTACAATGAGCAGTTCTTC
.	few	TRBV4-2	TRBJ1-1	CASSQGTTGNTEAFF	TGTGCCAGCAGCCAAGGGACAACGGGGAACACTGAAGCTTTCTTT
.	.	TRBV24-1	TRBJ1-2	CATRTSDYTF	TGTGCCACCAGGACCTCGGACTACACCTTC
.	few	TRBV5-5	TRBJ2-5	CASSLVSDIQETQYF	TGTGCCAGCAGCTTGGTATCGGACATTCAAGAGACCCAGTACTTC
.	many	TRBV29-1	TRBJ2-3	CSVERGTDTQYF	TGCAGCGTTGAACGGGGAACAGATACGCAGTATTTT
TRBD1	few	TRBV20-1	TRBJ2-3	CSAIIRTGVTDTQYF	TGCAGTGCTATCATCCGGACAGGGGTGACAGATACGCAGTATTTT
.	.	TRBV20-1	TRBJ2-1	CSARPQGTGYNEQFF	TGCAGTGCTAGACCCCAGGGGACCGGTTACAATGAGCAGTTCTTC